These 31 T cell receptor beta chains share one sample of origin, sequenced in a study of T cells in Graves' hyperthyroidism and ophthalmopathy (dated by TCRdb to between 2017 and 2020). The protocol used for the library was multiplex PCR. Data came from an Illumina HiSeq 2000. TCR beta CDR3 regions were amplified from RNA transcripts. For the first round of RT-PCR on the TCR CDR3, the HTBI primer set was used together with the Qiagen OneStep RT-PCR kit. The raw public data were reprocessed by TCRdb itself: fastp quality trimming at Q25, MiXCR clonotype calling, in-frame beta chains only. One record per CDR3 amino acid sequence lists the most common genes and DNA. Recorded for this sample are just over 550,000 distinct CDR3 sequences; around 42% of them occurred a single time. The ten biggest clones cover 8.2% of the sample. The sequenced material came from peripheral blood or thyroid tissue (not recorded which). The receptors were sampled from a woman under 30 with Graves' hyperthyroidism. Donor details come from another sample of the same person, matched by shared clones.

A few counts support this clonotype. V and J are TRBV5-1 and TRBJ2-7; TRBD1 agrees at 8 bases. The germline V gene encodes CDR1 SGHRS and CDR2 YFSETQ. The length of the CDR3 is 14 residues. V trimming: 0 bases; J trimming: 3 bases; junction bases outside the gene matches: 2. The CDR3 sequence: CASSLETGVYEQYF. The DNA for the CDR3 is TGCGCCAGCAGCTTGGAGACAGGGGTCTACGAGCAGTACTTC.

This clonotype was counted between two and nine times. The V and J genes are TRBV19 and TRBJ1-2, with D maybe TRBD1 (6 bases). Germline V gene sequence: CDR1 LNHDA, CDR2 SQIVND (reference sequence). The CDR3 has 13 amino acids. Trimming removed 4 bases from V and 7 bases from J, with 13 bases in between. The CDR3 region is CASSNLGGVGYTF. For the CDR3, the DNA is TGTGCCAGTAGTAATCTTGGGGGCGTTGGCTACACCTTC.

A few counts support this clonotype. The chain carries TRBV7-9 and TRBJ1-4; D uncertain. V was cut by 6 bases and J by 8 bases, with 10 bases left in between. From germline, CDR1 is SEHNR and CDR2 FQNEAQ (reference sequence). The CDR3 covers 12 residues. CDR3 coding DNA: TGTGCCAGCAGTTTCCCCCAGGAAAAACTGTTTTTT. This codes for CASSFPQEKLFF.

The rearrangement links TRBV2 to TRBJ1-2, with 8 bases lining up with TRBD1. This CDR3 has 13 residues. Germline loops: CDR1 SNHLY, CDR2 FYNNEI. V shed 8 bases, J shed 7 bases, and the junction held 9 bases outside the gene matches. The CDR3, as DNA: TGTGCCAGCGGCATAGACAGGGGAGGTGGCTACACCTTC. It is translated as CASGIDRGGGYTF.

The rearrangement links TRBV7-9 to TRBJ1-2; D perhaps matches TRBD1 (5 bases). The CDR3 covers 11 residues. CDR1 is SEHNR, CDR2 FQNEAQ, per germline (reference sequence). Trimming took off 4 bases at V and 12 bases at J, with 12 bases between the two ends. CDR3 residues: CASSYSGTHTF. The CDR3 DNA reads TGTGCCAGCAGCTATAGCGGGACCCACACCTTC.

This clonotype was seen repeatedly, ten times or more. At one boundary the junction diverges from the germline segment, which might be a read error. The rearrangement links TRBV7-2 to TRBJ2-5, with 7 nucleotides matching TRBD2. The germline gives CDR1 SGHTA, CDR2 FQGNSA. The CDR3 sequence is 12 residues long. In DNA, the CDR3 is TGTGCCAGCAGCTTCACGGGAGGTCCATCCGTCTTC. Protein: CASSFTGGPSVF.

V is TRBV7-9 and J is TRBJ2-5; 9 bases are a match to TRBD2. Losses at the gene ends were 3 bases for V and 4 bases for J; bases not matched to a gene: 6. Germline CDR1 is SEHNR and CDR2 is FQNEAQ (reference sequence). CDR3 length: 15 residues. CDR3 loop: CASSLAAREGETQYF. DNA of the CDR3: TGTGCCAGCAGCTTGGCGGCGCGGGAGGGAGAGACCCAGTACTTC. The full variable domain, its missing parts supplied by reference TRBV7-9 and TRBJ2-5, is DTGVSQNPRHKITKRGQNVTFRCDPISEHNRLYWYRQTLGQGPEFLTYFQNEAQLEKSRLLSDRFSAERPKGSFSTLEIQRTEQGDSAMYLCASSLAAREGETQYFGPGTRLLVL.

As regards this clonotype: The CDR3 does not end in the conserved phenylalanine or tryptophan, so this is likely a read error. This chain links TRBV4-1 with TRBJ1-2, with 12 bases matching TRBD1. The length of the CDR3 is 16 residues. Germline loops: CDR1 MGHRA, CDR2 YSYEKL. V shed 3 bases, J shed 7 bases, and the junction held 9 bases outside the gene matches. The DNA for the CDR3 is TGCGCCAGCAGCCACTCACCGCCGGGACAGGGGGCTGGCTACACCCTC. Translating it yields CASSHSPPGQGAGYTL.

This chain joins TRBV12-3 or TRBV12-4 and TRBJ1-5; D ambiguous. With 4 bases removed from V and 13 bases from J, the gap between germline ends came to 17 bases. The CDR3 is made up of 13 amino acids. The CDR3 loop is CASSSTTLALQHF. CDR3 DNA sequence: TGTGCCAGCAGTTCCACCACCCTAGCCCTTCAGCATTTT.

This clonotype was observed at least ten times. At one end, the junction sequence differs from germline, possibly due to a read error. The V gene is TRBV15, the J gene TRBJ1-2, with D possibly TRBD1 on 5 matching bases. This CDR3 comprises 11 residues. Germline-derived CDR1 and CDR2 are LNHNV and YYDKDF (reference sequence). The CDR3 here is CATSGGQGSAF. The DNA for the CDR3 is TGTGCCACCAGCGGTGGACAAGGGTCAGCCTTC.

Notes on this clonotype: This may stem from a read error, because a much larger clone lies one nucleotide away. This sequence joins TRBV7-9 and TRBJ1-1; D is unclear. CDR1 SEHNR and CDR2 FQNEAQ come from the germline V gene (reference sequence). The CDR3 is made up of 13 amino acids. The CDR3 sequence is CASSLIWNTEALF. As DNA, the CDR3 is TGTGCCAGCAGCTTGATATGGAACACTGAAGCTCTCTTT.

This clonotype showed up many times. This chain joins TRBV7-9 and TRBJ1-4; no reliable D call. Germline CDR1 is SEHNR and CDR2 is FQNEAQ (reference sequence). This CDR3 spans 13 amino acids. Trimming removed 4 bases at V and 13 bases at J, with 16 bases between. The CDR3 DNA sequence: TGTGCCAGCAGCTACCCCCGGAGGGTTACACTGTTTTTT. Encoded protein: CASSYPRRVTLFF.

With regard to this clonotype: A read error may account for a junction end that differs from germline. This sequence joins TRBV5-4 and TRBJ2-7; unclear D gene. The CDR3 runs to 13 residues. The germline V gene has CDR1 SGHNT and CDR2 YYREEE (reference sequence). CDR3 nucleotide sequence: TGTGCCAGCAGCTTGACGAGCTCCTACGAGCGGTACTTC. Its translation is CASSLTSSYERYF.

This clonotype has a count of ten or more. This chain connects TRBV7-8 to TRBJ1-6; TRBD1 matches 7 bases. This CDR3 region has 15 residues. Germline CDR1 reads SGHVS; CDR2 reads FQNEAQ. With 7 bases clipped from V and 7 bases from J, the junction kept 10 bases outside the gene matches. The chain's CDR3 is CASTVPRTGNSPLHF. The CDR3 DNA reads TGTGCCAGCACCGTTCCAAGGACAGGCAATTCACCCCTCCACTTT.

This rearrangement joins TRBV2 to TRBJ2-5; TRBD2 aligns across 15 bases. Trimming took 8 bases from V and 3 from J; bases not matched to a gene: 10. CDR1 is SNHLY, CDR2 FYNNEI, per germline. The length of the CDR3 is 17 residues. CDR3 loop: CASVDGTSGRREETQYF. CDR3 DNA sequence: TGTGCCAGCGTCGACGGGACTAGCGGGAGGCGCGAAGAGACCCAGTACTTC.

The chain is built from TRBV20-1 and TRBJ1-2; D remains ambiguous. CDR3 length equals 12 residues. Trimming pared 6 bases from V and 5 bases from J, leaving 13 bases between. The germline CDR1 and CDR2 sequences are DFQATT and SNEGSKA (reference sequence). The CDR3 DNA reads TGCAGTGCCCAAAGGGAGGGTTATGGCTACACCTTC. Amino acid sequence: CSAQREGYGYTF.

This sequence joins TRBV24-1 and TRBJ2-7, with 8 bases identical to TRBD2. J was trimmed by 4 bases and V by 4 bases; bases with no gene match: 11. The CDR3 runs to 16 residues. Germline V gives CDR1 KGHDR, CDR2 SFDVKD. The CDR3 sequence: CATSDPGLALSYEQYF. DNA for the CDR3: TGTGCCACCAGTGACCCAGGACTAGCCCTCTCATACGAGCAGTACTTC.

The rearrangement links TRBV7-9 to TRBJ2-7, with 11 positions matching TRBD1. The germline V gene encodes CDR1 SEHNR and CDR2 FQNEAQ (reference sequence). This CDR3 comprises 15 residues. With V trimmed by 3 bases and J by 5 bases, 6 bases remained unmatched. DNA for the CDR3: TGTGCCAGCAGCTTGATGGGACAGGGGGGCGACGAGCAGTACTTC. It is translated as CASSLMGQGGDEQYF. Based on the CDR3 plus reference TRBV7-9 and TRBJ2-7, the full variable domain is DTGVSQNPRHKITKRGQNVTFRCDPISEHNRLYWYRQTLGQGPEFLTYFQNEAQLEKSRLLSDRFSAERPKGSFSTLEIQRTEQGDSAMYLCASSLMGQGGDEQYFGPGTRLTVT.

Remarks on this clonotype: A read error is likely, as this CDR3 ends without the conserved phenylalanine or tryptophan. The chain has TRBV20-1 and TRBJ2-7; no firm D call. The germline V gene encodes CDR1 DFQATT and CDR2 SNEGSKA (reference sequence). The CDR3 contains 9 residues. V was clipped by 3 bases and J by 10 bases, with 7 bases between them. This chain's CDR3 is CSASSRQYL. CDR3 sequence (DNA): TGCAGTGCTAGCTCCAGACAGTACTTA.

Ten or more counts support this clonotype. The rearrangement links TRBV29-1 to TRBJ1-2, with D tentatively TRBD1 (5 bases). This CDR3 is 13 amino acids long. The V end lost 4 bases, the J end lost 5 bases, and 14 bases lay between the germline ends. CDR1 SQVTM and CDR2 ANQGSEA come from the germline V gene. The CDR3, as DNA: TGCAGCGTTGTAGGGAGGAGGGGATATGGCTACACCTTC. Its translation is CSVVGRRGYGYTF.

The gene calls are TRBV2 and TRBJ2-5; TRBD2 matches 15 bases. Trimming removed 6 bases from V and 5 bases from J; junction bases left unmatched: 7. Germline V gene data show CDR1 as SNHLY and CDR2 as FYNNEI. The CDR3 sequence is 16 residues long. In DNA, the CDR3 is TGTGCCAGCAGAGCCGGGACTAGCGGGAGGAGGGAGACCCAGTACTTC. This encodes CASRAGTSGRRETQYF.

The genes are TRBV20-1 and TRBJ2-2, with D perhaps TRBD2 (6 bases). Trimming pared 6 bases from V and 6 bases from J, leaving 11 bases between. CDR3 length equals 12 residues. Germline CDR1 and CDR2: DFQATT and SNEGSKA (reference sequence). CDR3: CSAEGVPGELFF. As DNA, the CDR3 is TGCAGTGCGGAGGGAGTGCCCGGGGAGCTGTTTTTT.

V and J are TRBV14 and TRBJ2-7, with D possibly TRBD1 on 6 matching bases. Trimming removed 0 bases from V and 0 bases from J, with 9 bases in between. The CDR3 runs to 15 residues. Per germline, CDR1 SGHDN and CDR2 FVKESK. In nucleotides, the CDR3 is TGTGCCAGCAGCCAAGATCTGGGGGCCTCCTACGAGCAGTACTTC. Its translation: CASSQDLGASYEQYF.

V usage is TRBV6-1 and J usage is TRBJ2-6, with D uncertain. V gave up 11 bases and J gave up 0 bases, with 20 bases separating them. This CDR3 contains 17 residues. Germline assignment: CDR1 MNHNS and CDR2 SASEGT. CDR3 DNA: TGTGCCTGGAGTCCACCCCCACAGTACTCTGGGGCCAACGTCCTGACTTTC. It yields the protein CAWSPPPQYSGANVLTF.

The chain uses TRBV7-2 and TRBJ1-5; a weak D match, TRBD1 (5 bases). V dropped 1 base and J dropped 2 bases, with 18 bases sitting between them. This CDR3 contains 18 residues. CDR1 and CDR2 (germline): SGHTA, FQGNSA. The CDR3 sequence: CASSLDPSGRSGNQPQHF. CDR3 coding DNA: TGTGCCAGCAGCTTAGATCCGTCGGGGCGTAGTGGCAATCAGCCCCAGCATTTT. Looking up the rest from reference TRBV7-2 and TRBJ1-5 gives the full variable domain: GAGVSQSPSNKVTEKGKDVELRCDPISGHTALYWYRQSLGQGLEFLIYFQGNSAPDKSGLPSDRFSAERTGGSVSTLTIQRTQQEDSAVYLCASSLDPSGRSGNQPQHFGDGTRLSIL.

This chain links TRBV19 with TRBJ1-1, with TRBD1 as a possible D gene (5 bases). V was trimmed by 7 bases and J by 0 bases, leaving 12 bases between them. The CDR3 loop spans 14 amino acids. Germline V gives CDR1 LNHDA, CDR2 SQIVND (reference sequence). CDR3 protein: CASMPRQMNTEAFF. CDR3 in DNA: TGTGCCAGTATGCCGAGACAGATGAACACTGAAGCTTTCTTT.

The V and J genes are TRBV10-1 and TRBJ2-7, with a tentative D call TRBD1 (6 bases). This CDR3 has 14 residues. V lost 0 bases and J lost 7, with 13 bases in between. Per the germline V gene, CDR1 is WNHNN and CDR2 is SYGVQD (reference sequence). CDR3 sequence: CASSESPGAREQYF. The CDR3 DNA reads as TGCGCCAGCAGTGAGTCCCCAGGGGCAAGGGAGCAGTACTTC.

This clonotype was picked up a small number of times. The V call is TRBV15, the J call TRBJ2-7; D is unclear. The CDR3 has 13 residues. Trimming removed 1 base from V and 7 bases from J, with 11 bases in between. The germline V gene has CDR1 LNHNV and CDR2 YYDKDF (reference sequence). The CDR3 sequence is CATSRAVTGEQYF. The CDR3, as DNA: TGTGCCACCAGCAGAGCGGTAACCGGGGAGCAGTACTTC.

The V gene is TRBV7-2, the J gene TRBJ2-7; maybe TRBD2 (5 bases). V shed 1 base and J shed 4 bases, with 17 bases lying between them. CDR1 SGHTA and CDR2 FQGNSA come from the germline V gene. The CDR3 covers 16 residues. CDR3 sequence reads: CASSLGSSSRLYEQYF. DNA of the CDR3: TGTGCCAGCAGCTTAGGTTCGTCTAGCAGGTTATACGAGCAGTACTTC.

This clonotype was detected many times. The chain is built from TRBV7-6 and TRBJ2-7; perhaps TRBD2 as D (6 bases). Per the germline V gene, CDR1 is SGHVS and CDR2 is FNYEAQ. The CDR3 spans 14 residues. V lost 4 bases, J lost 2 bases, and 12 bases lay in between. DNA for the CDR3: TGTGCCAGCAGCTCGCCGGGACTGACCTACGAGCAGTACTTC. This codes for CASSSPGLTYEQYF.

The table lists this clonotype with a few counts. The chain recombines TRBV20-1 with TRBJ2-7; a weak D match, TRBD2 (6 bases). With 1 base removed from V and 2 bases from J, the gap between germline ends came to 12 bases. The CDR3 runs 14 residues. Germline assignment: CDR1 DFQATT and CDR2 SNEGSKA (reference sequence). In DNA form, the CDR3 reads TGCAGTGCTAGAGTGGAGGGGAAGGCCTACGAGCAGTACTTC. Translation gives CSARVEGKAYEQYF.